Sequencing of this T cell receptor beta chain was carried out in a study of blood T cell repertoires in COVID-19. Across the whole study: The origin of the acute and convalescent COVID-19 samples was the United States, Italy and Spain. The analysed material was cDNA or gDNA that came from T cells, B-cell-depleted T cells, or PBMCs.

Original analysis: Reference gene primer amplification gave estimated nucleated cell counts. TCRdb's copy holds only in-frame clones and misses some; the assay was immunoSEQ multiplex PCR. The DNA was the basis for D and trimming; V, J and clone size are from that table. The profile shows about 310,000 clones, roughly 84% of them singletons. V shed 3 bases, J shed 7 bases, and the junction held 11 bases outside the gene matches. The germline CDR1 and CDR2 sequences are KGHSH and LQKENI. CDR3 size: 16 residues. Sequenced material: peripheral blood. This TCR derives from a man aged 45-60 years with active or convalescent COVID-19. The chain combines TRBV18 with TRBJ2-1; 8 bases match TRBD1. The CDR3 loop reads CASSPRGLRGANEQFF. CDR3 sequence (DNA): TGTGCCAGCTCACCCAGGGGGCTGAGGGGGGCTAATGAGCAGTTCTTC.